Listed here are 28 T cell receptor beta chains from one sample, sequenced in a study of long-term antiretroviral therapy in people with HIV. The assay, immunoSEQ v3.0, was run at survey level. Assay used: immunoSEQ multiplex PCR; TCRdb lists only in-frame clones, some missing. The sample yields approximately 29,000 clones, around 90% seen once. The sequencing here drew on unsorted PBMCs, taken 1.1 years after starting antiretroviral therapy. Receptor source: a young man with HIV.

The chain carries TRBV16 and TRBJ1-4, with 7 bases matching TRBD1. CDR1 is KGHSY, CDR2 FQNENV, per germline. CDR3 size: 18 residues. Unmatched junction bases numbered 9, after V lost 2 bases and J lost 0 bases. CDR3: CASSQTGTARATNEKLFF. In nucleotides, the CDR3 is TGTGCCAGCAGCCAAACCGGGACAGCAAGAGCAACTAATGAAAAACTGTTTTTT.

The CDR3 nucleotides are TGTGCCAGCAGCCAAGCGTGGGGAGAGACCCAGTACTTC. It specifies CASSQAWGETQYF. The chain links TRBV14 to TRBJ2-5; no definite D call. The CDR3 sequence is 13 residues long. Germline CDR1 and CDR2: SGHDN and FVKESK. The V and J ends lost 1 base and 4 bases respectively, with 7 bases between them.

V is TRBV30 and J is TRBJ2-1, with 12 bases aligning to TRBD2. J lost 7 bases, V lost 1 base, and 11 bases had no gene match. The CDR3 loop spans 17 amino acids. Germline CDR1 reads GTSNPN; CDR2 reads SVGIG (reference sequence). Written as DNA, the CDR3 is TGTGCCTGGAGTGCAAAACTACTAGCGGGAGGAGGTAATGAGCAGTTCTTC. Translation gives CAWSAKLLAGGGNEQFF.

The rearrangement joins TRBV19 to TRBJ1-1; TRBD1 aligns across 8 bases. J was trimmed by 1 base and V by 2 bases; bases with no gene match: 3. This CDR3 is built from 15 residues. Germline CDR1 and CDR2: LNHDA and SQIVND (reference sequence). Written as DNA, the CDR3 is TGTGCCAGTAGTATACAGGGGGCAGGGAACACTGAAGCTTTCTTT. This gives the protein CASSIQGAGNTEAFF.

This rearrangement joins TRBV11-2 to TRBJ2-7, with a tentative D call TRBD1 (6 bases). V was cut by 5 bases and J by 4 bases, with 15 bases left in between. The CDR3 runs 14 residues. Germline values: CDR1 SGHAT, CDR2 FQNNGV. CDR3 bases: TGTGCCAGCAGCATCCAGACAGGCAATTACGAGCAGTACTTC. Translation: CASSIQTGNYEQYF.

The chain uses TRBV5-1 and TRBJ2-6; no definite D call. The length of the CDR3 is 16 residues. Germline V lookup: CDR1 SGHRS, CDR2 YFSETQ. With 4 bases removed from V and 1 base from J, the gap between germline ends came to 12 bases. In DNA, the CDR3 is TGCGCCAGCAGCCTTTCGACGGTATCTGGGGCCAACGTCCTGACTTTC. Translation: CASSLSTVSGANVLTF.

The rearrangement links TRBV6-1 to TRBJ2-2; the match to TRBD1 covers 8 bases. The ends lost 2 bases at V and 4 bases at J; junction bases unmatched: 6. CDR1 is MNHNS, CDR2 SASEGT, per germline. The CDR3 runs 16 residues. The CDR3 here is CASSEQGQGITGELFF. In nucleotides, the CDR3 is TGTGCCAGCAGTGAACAAGGACAGGGTATCACCGGGGAGCTGTTTTTT.

The chain combines TRBV10-1 with TRBJ2-5, with D perhaps matching TRBD2 (7 bases). The germline V and J ends were trimmed by 4 bases and 3 bases, with 12 bases remaining between them. The CDR3 contains 14 residues. Germline V gene lookup returns CDR1 WNHNN and CDR2 SYGVQD (reference sequence). CDR3: CASSGQGREETQYF. For the CDR3, the DNA is TGCGCCAGCAGTGGGCAGGGGAGGGAAGAGACCCAGTACTTC.

The rearrangement links TRBV6-1 to TRBJ2-2; 8 nucleotides line up with TRBD1. Unmatched junction bases numbered 9, after V lost 10 bases and J lost 5 bases. Germline V CDR1 and CDR2: MNHNS, SASEGT. The CDR3 runs 14 residues. CDR3 protein: CATQQGVGTGELFF. Here the CDR3 DNA reads TGTGCCACTCAACAGGGGGTGGGGACCGGGGAGCTGTTTTTT.

The chain uses TRBV9 and TRBJ1-2; 8 nucleotides line up with TRBD1. This CDR3 is 18 amino acids long. Germline loops: CDR1 SGDLS, CDR2 YYNGEE. V lost 3 bases, J lost 4 bases, and 17 bases stayed unmatched. As DNA, the CDR3 is TGTGCCAGCAGCGCTCCTCCGCGGGACAGGCGTCCTTCCTATGGCTACACCTTC. Translation gives CASSAPPRDRRPSYGYTF.

V gene TRBV6-1 combines with J gene TRBJ2-5; D is unclear. CDR3 length: 13 amino acids. Per germline, CDR1 MNHNS and CDR2 SASEGT. Trimming removed 8 bases from V and 1 base from J, with 11 bases in between. CDR3 loop: CASEVQRQETQYF. The CDR3 DNA is TGTGCCAGCGAGGTACAGCGCCAAGAGACCCAGTACTTC.

The chain carries TRBV5-4 and TRBJ2-7; D ambiguous. Germline V gene lookup returns CDR1 SGHNT and CDR2 YYREEE (reference sequence). V gave up 1 base and J gave up 2 bases, with 13 bases separating them. The CDR3 totals 15 residues. CDR3 residues: CASSLFEKRTYEQYF. For the CDR3, the DNA is TGTGCCAGCAGCTTGTTTGAGAAGCGTACCTACGAGCAGTACTTC.

This chain links TRBV2 with TRBJ2-3; 13 bases are a match to TRBD2. The CDR3 is 18 residues long. The germline gives CDR1 SNHLY, CDR2 FYNNEI. Trimming at V came to 5 bases and at J to 2 bases, leaving 10 bases not matched to a gene. The DNA for the CDR3 is TGTGCCAGCAGTACCCACCGGGGACTAGCGGGAATCACAGATACGCAGTATTTT. It encodes CASSTHRGLAGITDTQYF.

This chain uses TRBV2 with TRBJ1-5; TRBD1 matches 7 bases. CDR1 is SNHLY, CDR2 FYNNEI, per germline. This CDR3 is built from 15 residues. V was pared by 5 bases and J by 1 base, with 5 bases of the junction left unmatched. The CDR3 protein is CASSLDRVSNQPQHF. CDR3 nucleotide sequence: TGTGCCAGCAGTTTAGACAGGGTAAGCAATCAGCCCCAGCATTTT.

V usage is TRBV11-2 and J usage is TRBJ1-1, with 10 bases aligning to TRBD1. Germline V gene lookup returns CDR1 SGHAT and CDR2 FQNNGV. With V trimmed by 4 bases and J by 1 base, 9 bases remained unmatched. The CDR3 contains 17 residues. CDR3 sequence reads: CASSSLRDRGPNTEAFF. The CDR3, as DNA: TGTGCCAGCAGCTCCCTCCGGGACAGGGGACCGAACACTGAAGCTTTCTTT.

The V and J genes are TRBV13 and TRBJ2-7; D is unresolved. Trimming left V 4 bases short and J 2 bases short, with 15 bases between. Germline V lookup: CDR1 PRHDT, CDR2 FYEKMQ (reference sequence). This CDR3 has 15 residues. The CDR3 loop reads CASSSTPVETYEQYF. CDR3 nucleotide sequence: TGTGCCAGCAGCTCTACACCGGTTGAGACCTACGAGCAGTACTTC. Combining the CDR3 with reference TRBV13 and TRBJ2-7 gives the whole variable domain AAGVIQSPRHLIKEKRETATLKCYPIPRHDTVYWYQQGPGQDPQFLISFYEKMQSDKGSIPDRFSAQQFSDYHSELNMSSLELGDSALYFCASSSTPVETYEQYFGPGTRLTVT.

The chain has TRBV9 and TRBJ1-2; tentatively, D is TRBD1 (6 bases). The CDR3 sequence is 16 residues long. V was shortened by 3 bases and J by 7 bases, with 22 bases between the two germline ends. Looked up from germline, CDR1 is SGDLS and CDR2 is YYNGEE. The CDR3 region has the DNA TGTGCCAGCAGCGAGACGGGGGGGCTAACTGGGTTTGGCTACACCTTC. It is translated as CASSETGGLTGFGYTF.

This chain links TRBV7-3 with TRBJ2-2; possibly TRBD2 for D (5 bases). This CDR3 has 16 residues. Germline V gene lookup returns CDR1 SGHTA and CDR2 FQGTGA. Between the trimmed V and J ends, which lost 1 base and 2 bases, there was a span of 11 bases. CDR3 DNA: TGTGCCAGCAGCTTAATGGAGGCATCAAACACCGGGGAGCTGTTTTTT. Protein sequence: CASSLMEASNTGELFF.

The rearrangement joins TRBV18 to TRBJ1-2, with D uncertain. The CDR3 has 14 amino acids. The V and J ends lost 1 base and 4 bases respectively, with 10 bases between them. Per the germline V gene, CDR1 is KGHSH and CDR2 is LQKENI. CDR3 DNA sequence: TGTGCCAGCTCACCACAGGGTAATAGCTATGGCTACACCTTC. Protein: CASSPQGNSYGYTF.

Only a few counts were recorded for this clone. The chain recombines TRBV19 with TRBJ1-1, with D unresolved. V gave up 3 bases and J gave up 5 bases, with 10 bases separating them. Germline CDR1 LNHDA, CDR2 SQIVND (reference sequence). The CDR3 runs 13 residues. In DNA, the CDR3 is TGTGCCAGTAGTATTGAGGAACGGACTGAAGCTTTCTTT. Translated, it gives CASSIEERTEAFF. Together with reference TRBV19 and TRBJ1-1, the CDR3 gives the full variable domain: DGGITQSPKYLFRKEGQNVTLSCEQNLNHDAMYWYRQDPGQGLRLIYYSQIVNDFQKGDIAEGYSVSREKKESFPLTVTSAQKNPTAFYLCASSIEERTEAFFGQGTRLTVV.

The V and J genes are TRBV5-1 and TRBJ1-4; D call uncertain. Trimming shortened V by 0 bases and J by 4 bases, and 10 bases separated the two germline ends. CDR1 is SGHRS and CDR2 is YFSETQ in the germline V gene. The CDR3 runs 15 residues. The CDR3, as DNA: TGCGCCAGCAGCTTGGGGAATACCCTTAATGAAAAACTGTTTTTT. Translation: CASSLGNTLNEKLFF.

The sample holds a few counts of this clone. V gene TRBV7-2 combines with J gene TRBJ2-7; tentatively, D is TRBD1 (6 bases). Germline CDR1 and CDR2: SGHTA and FQGNSA. V was pared by 5 bases and J by 3 bases, with 11 bases between. The CDR3 is 13 residues long. The CDR3 sequence is CASSLNRDYEQYF. CDR3 bases: TGTGCCAGCAGCCTCAACAGGGACTACGAGCAGTACTTC. The full variable domain, in which reference TRBV7-2 and TRBJ2-7 provide the parts outside the CDR3, is GAGVSQSPSNKVTEKGKDVELRCDPISGHTALYWYRQSLGQGLEFLIYFQGNSAPDKSGLPSDRFSAERTGGSVSTLTIQRTQQEDSAVYLCASSLNRDYEQYFGPGTRLTVT.

This clone showed up just once. CDR3 sequence (DNA): TGTGCCAGCAGTTACGGACGTCCCCCCAATGAGCAGTTCTTC. Its translation: CASSYGRPPNEQFF. The V call is TRBV6-5, the J call TRBJ2-1; no clear D. The CDR3 covers 14 residues. The germline V gene has CDR1 MNHEY and CDR2 SVGAGI. The germline V and J ends were trimmed by 2 bases and 6 bases, with 11 bases remaining between them.

The CDR3 loop is CASRSGDTGELFF. CDR3 sequence (DNA): TGCGCCAGCAGGTCCGGGGACACCGGGGAGCTGTTTTTT. The chain has TRBV5-1 and TRBJ2-2; maybe TRBD2 (5 bases). This CDR3 is built from 13 residues. V gave up 5 bases and J gave up 3 bases, with 8 bases separating them. Germline CDR1 and CDR2: SGHRS and YFSETQ.

This sequence joins TRBV4-1 and TRBJ2-7; D not certain. The CDR3 loop spans 14 amino acids. Trimming took 4 bases from V and 0 from J, leaving 10 bases between them. Germline V gene sequence: CDR1 MGHRA, CDR2 YSYEKL. The CDR3 DNA reads as TGCGCCAGCAGCCCGACCTGGGGCTCCTACGAGCAGTACTTC. It translates to CASSPTWGSYEQYF.

This sequence joins TRBV10-2 and TRBJ1-1; D might be TRBD1 (6 bases). CDR1 and CDR2 from the germline V gene are WSHSY and SAAADI. The germline V and J ends were trimmed by 10 bases and 1 base, with 13 bases remaining between them. The CDR3 spans 13 residues. As DNA, the CDR3 is TGCGCCACGAACAGGGTAGGGAACACTGAAGCTTTCTTT. This translates into CATNRVGNTEAFF.

The chain uses TRBV11-2 and TRBJ2-7, with D perhaps TRBD2 (5 bases). The V gene's germline CDR1 is SGHAT and CDR2 FQNNGV. The CDR3 loop spans 15 amino acids. Trimming took 2 bases from V and 0 from J, leaving 11 bases between them. CDR3 DNA sequence: TGTGCCAGCAGCTTATTCGGGGATTTCTCCTACGAGCAGTACTTC. Its protein product is CASSLFGDFSYEQYF. Using reference TRBV11-2 and TRBJ2-7 for the parts outside the CDR3, the full variable domain is EAGVAQSPRYKIIEKRQSVAFWCNPISGHATLYWYQQILGQGPKLLIQFQNNGVVDDSQLPKDRFSAERLKGVDSTLKIQPAKLEDSAVYLCASSLFGDFSYEQYFGPGTRLTVT.

The chain is built from TRBV5-1 and TRBJ2-1, with 11 bases matching TRBD1. The CDR3 contains 14 residues. Germline V gene lookup returns CDR1 SGHRS and CDR2 YFSETQ. V lost 3 bases and J lost 8; bases outside the gene matches: 4. CDR3 protein: CASSSGQGVDEQFF. The CDR3 DNA is TGCGCCAGCAGCTCGGGACAGGGGGTGGATGAGCAGTTCTTC.